This paragraph reports one T cell receptor beta chain. Its specificity is not known. The CDR3 is 19 residues long. The ends lost 4 bases at V and 0 bases at J; junction bases unmatched: 8. Germline V CDR1 and CDR2: SGDLS, YYNGEE. The data were taken from a study of shared clonotypes between healthy human individuals. Healthy and HIV-negative, the adult donors had no recent acute infections or vaccinations. Each PCR replicate from the sorted subsets contained about 200 ng DNA, which is some 32,000 T cell genomes. The protocol was immunoSEQ multiplex PCR, while the TCRdb copy is restricted to in-frame clones and leaves out a portion. The sample carries around 1.6 million clones, around 98% recorded once. Study-wide results and limits: Clonotype sharing across donors was expected to vary with sequencing depth.

The sample was naive CD4+ T cells sorted from blood. The sample's subset: CD45RA+ positively selected. The chain couples TRBV9 to TRBJ2-2; TRBD2 agrees at 14 bases. This TCR derives from a man younger than 45 in good health. The CDR3 spells CASSPRTSGRSSNTGELFF. For the CDR3, the DNA is TGTGCCAGCAGCCCTCGGACTAGCGGGAGGTCTTCGAACACCGGGGAGCTGTTTTTT. Complete variable domain (other parts from reference TRBV9 and TRBJ2-2): DSGVTQTPKHLITATGQRVTLRCSPRSGDLSVYWYQQSLDQGLQFLIQYYNGEERAKGNILERFSAQQFPDLHSELNLSSLELGDSALYFCASSPRTSGRSSNTGELFFGEGSRLTVL.